The rows below give T cell receptor beta chains drawn from one sample of a study of cytomegalovirus exposure and HLA in healthy donors. Some clones are missing from TCRdb's copy, which holds only in-frame ones; the method was immunoSEQ multiplex PCR. This table holds approximately 110,000 clones. Input material: PBMCs. These receptors were taken from a man aged 40-49 years in good health and CMV-seronegative. Both conserved end residues are part of each CDR3. Fields, in order: CDR3 protein, CDR3 DNA, V gene, J gene, D gene. A D gene is named only where the DNA matches it firmly.

CDR3aa: CASLKGLAVYEQYF
CDR3nt: TGTGCCAGCCTTAAAGGACTAGCGGTCTACGAGCAGTACTTC
v_gene: TRBV28
j_gene: TRBJ2-7
d_gene: TRBD2

CDR3aa: CAIRPDRAGANVLTF
CDR3nt: TGTGCCATCAGGCCGGACAGGGCTGGGGCCAACGTCCTGACTTTC
v_gene: TRBV10-3
j_gene: TRBJ2-6
d_gene: TRBD1

CDR3aa: CASGRGYNEQFF
CDR3nt: TGTGCCAGCGGTCGGGGCTACAATGAGCAGTTCTTC
v_gene: TRBV7-3
j_gene: TRBJ2-1
d_gene: NA

CDR3aa: CASSQGRAGGTEAFF
CDR3nt: TGCGCCAGCAGCCAAGGTCGGGCAGGGGGCACTGAAGCTTTCTTT
v_gene: TRBV4-1
j_gene: TRBJ1-1
d_gene: TRBD1

CDR3aa: CASRPRGQYQETQYF
CDR3nt: TGTGCCAGCCGCCCCAGAGGGCAGTACCAAGAGACCCAGTACTTC
v_gene: TRBV2
j_gene: TRBJ2-5
d_gene: NA

CDR3aa: CASSLEGGRSSGIFNEQFF
CDR3nt: TGTGCCAGCAGCTTAGAAGGTGGGCGGTCTAGCGGGATATTCAATGAGCAGTTCTTC
v_gene: TRBV7-9
j_gene: TRBJ2-1
d_gene: TRBD2

CDR3aa: CAISEWLTGDEQYF
CDR3nt: TGTGCCATCAGTGAGTGGTTGACAGGAGACGAGCAGTACTTC
v_gene: TRBV10-3
j_gene: TRBJ2-7
d_gene: NA

CDR3aa: CASSLRQGALGYGYTF
CDR3nt: TGTGCCAGCAGTTTAAGGCAGGGGGCTCTGGGCTATGGCTACACCTTC
v_gene: TRBV27
j_gene: TRBJ1-2
d_gene: TRBD1

CDR3aa: CASRGAGTSVTDTQYF
CDR3nt: TGTGCCAGCCGGGGAGCTGGGACTAGCGTTACAGATACGCAGTATTTT
v_gene: TRBV2
j_gene: TRBJ2-3
d_gene: TRBD2

CDR3aa: CASSLATDTQYF
CDR3nt: TGTGCCAGCAGTTTGGCCACAGATACGCAGTATTTT
v_gene: TRBV7-6
j_gene: TRBJ2-3
d_gene: NA

CDR3aa: CASSEPGQGNTDTQYF
CDR3nt: TGTGCCAGCAGTGAGCCGGGACAGGGTAACACAGATACGCAGTATTTT
v_gene: TRBV2
j_gene: TRBJ2-3
d_gene: TRBD1

CDR3aa: CASSNTGSSSNQPQHF
CDR3nt: TGTGCCAGTAGTAACACGGGGAGTAGTAGCAATCAGCCCCAGCATTTT
v_gene: TRBV19
j_gene: TRBJ1-5
d_gene: NA

CDR3aa: CASSPTAGPGQPQHF
CDR3nt: TGTGCCAGCAGCCCGACCGCAGGCCCCGGACAGCCCCAGCATTTT
v_gene: TRBV7-3
j_gene: TRBJ1-5
d_gene: NA

CDR3aa: CASSPARVSPGYF
CDR3nt: TGTGCCAGCTCACCAGCGAGAGTTAGCCCCGGGTACTTC
v_gene: TRBV18
j_gene: TRBJ2-7
d_gene: NA

CDR3aa: CASSPDRAANYGYTF
CDR3nt: TGTGCCAGCAGCCCGGACAGGGCCGCTAACTATGGCTACACCTTC
v_gene: TRBV5-4
j_gene: TRBJ1-2
d_gene: TRBD1

CDR3aa: CASTINGATDTQYF
CDR3nt: TGTGCCAGCACCATCAACGGTGCTACAGATACGCAGTATTTT
v_gene: TRBV27
j_gene: TRBJ2-3
d_gene: NA

CDR3aa: CASSEGLAGANGELFF
CDR3nt: TGTGCCAGCAGCGAGGGACTAGCGGGAGCGAACGGGGAGCTGTTTTTT
v_gene: TRBV5-4
j_gene: TRBJ2-2
d_gene: TRBD2